These T cell receptor beta chains were read from a single sample in a study of Ad26.COV2.S vaccination and SARS-CoV-2 variants. Measured with immunoSEQ multiplex PCR; TCRdb has only the in-frame clones, and not every one. The sample has approximately 350,000 clones; approximately 83% are singletons. This material consisted of peripheral blood, taken in a trial of Ad26.COV2.S vaccine versus placebo. Source of these receptors: a person aged 18 to 65 who received the Ad26.COV2.S COVID-19 vaccine or a placebo. Both conserved end residues are part of each CDR3.

CDR3 | V
CAWSVKRELRKQYF | TRBV30
CASSLTTGTTDTQYF | TRBV7-3
CASSYRDGYTF | TRBV6-2/TRBV6-3
CASSSVDRGVTEAFF | TRBV5-1
CASSYQGPVVGYTF | TRBV6-2/TRBV6-3
CATSRDHYGYTF | TRBV15
CASRFVGGELFF | TRBV27
CATSMRAYQPQHF | TRBV15
CASSLTHTREQYF | TRBV3-1/TRBV3-2
CASSLLDTQYF | TRBV7-2
CASSLEGLRGGRETQYF | TRBV5-4
CATAPRGVGEQYF | TRBV15
CASSGRGRSSYNEQFF | TRBV9